This TCR beta chain was documented in a study of T cells in Graves' hyperthyroidism and ophthalmopathy. Study conclusions and caveats: Patients with ophthalmopathy were separated from those with stable hyperthyroidism by a 13 V-J model.

This clonotype was recorded at least ten times. Its antigen is not identified. Researchers amplified the TCR beta CDR3 regions from RNA transcripts. First-round RT-PCR with HTBI primers amplified the TCR CDR3 region. TCRdb analysed the multiplex PCR reads with MiXCR anew, one entry per CDR3 protein. Among tens of thousands of distinct CDR3 sequences listed, roughly 45% were seen once. Diagnoses were established using clinical symptoms, serum thyroxine and TRAb, thyroid ultrasound and orbital computed tomography. The TCR originated in a woman in her 30s with Graves' hyperthyroidism. Sequences were obtained from blood.

CDR3 DNA sequence: TGCGCCAGCAGACAGGGGGAGATCTACGAGCAGTACTTC. It codes for CASRQGEIYEQYF. The rearrangement links TRBV5-1 to TRBJ2-7; 8 bases map to TRBD1. The CDR3 has 13 residues. From germline, CDR1 is SGHRS and CDR2 YFSETQ. Trimming removed 5 bases from V and 3 bases from J; junction bases left unmatched: 4.